Given below is one TCR beta chain in context. Use of 60 Vbeta and 13 Jbeta primers characterized the PCR. Some clones are missing from TCRdb's copy, which holds only in-frame ones; the method was immunoSEQ multiplex PCR. The sample table includes approximately 110,000 clones. These data are taken from a study of cytomegalovirus exposure and HLA in healthy donors. The length of the CDR3 is 14 residues. CDR1 is SGHTA, CDR2 FQGTGA, per germline. After removal of 10 bases from V and 8 bases from J, the junction contained 8 bases not matched to a gene. Specimen: PBMCs. The clonotype comes from a man aged 35 to 55 in good health and CMV-seropositive. J is TRBJ2-1 and V is TRBV7-3, with 13 bases identical to TRBD2. The CDR3 here is CATYGLAGVDEQFF. The CDR3 bases are TGTGCCACCTACGGACTAGCGGGAGTTGATGAGCAGTTCTTC. The whole variable domain, remainder taken from reference TRBV7-3 and TRBJ2-1, is GAGVSQTPSNKVTEKGKYVELRCDPISGHTALYWYRQSLGQGPEFLIYFQGTGAADDSGLPNDRFFAVRPEGSVSTLKIQRTERGDSAVYLCATYGLAGVDEQFFGPGTRLTVL.